This T cell receptor (beta chain) derives from a study of T cell responses to AZD1222 COVID-19 vaccine. The assay was immunoSEQ multiplex PCR, and TCRdb's table has in-frame clones only and misses some. Here the sample spans 100,000 to 150,000 clones, about nine tenths being singletons. This CDR3 is built from 16 residues. Between the trimmed V and J ends, which lost 0 bases and 8 bases, there was a span of 16 bases. The J gene is TRBJ1-4, the V gene TRBV23-1, with D uncertain. TRBV23-1 is treated as an ORF (open reading frame) with a function not yet certain. The clonotype was recovered from an adult in good health. The sequences come from peripheral blood, collected on day 0 of AZD1222 vaccination. CDR3 protein: CASSQSRREEVEKLFF. CDR3 DNA: TGCGCCAGCAGTCAATCCAGGCGGGAGGAGGTAGAAAAACTGTTTTTT.